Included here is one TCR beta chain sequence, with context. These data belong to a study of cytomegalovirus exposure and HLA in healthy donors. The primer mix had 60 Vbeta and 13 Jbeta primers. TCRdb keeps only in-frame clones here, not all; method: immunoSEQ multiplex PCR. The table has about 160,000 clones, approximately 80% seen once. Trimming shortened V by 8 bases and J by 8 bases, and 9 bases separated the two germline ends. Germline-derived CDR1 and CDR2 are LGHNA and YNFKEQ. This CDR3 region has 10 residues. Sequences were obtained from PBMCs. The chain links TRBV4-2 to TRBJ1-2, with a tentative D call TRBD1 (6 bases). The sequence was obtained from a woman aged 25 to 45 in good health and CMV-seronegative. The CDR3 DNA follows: TGTGCCAGCTCTGGGACAGGCTACACCTTC. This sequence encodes CASSGTGYTF.